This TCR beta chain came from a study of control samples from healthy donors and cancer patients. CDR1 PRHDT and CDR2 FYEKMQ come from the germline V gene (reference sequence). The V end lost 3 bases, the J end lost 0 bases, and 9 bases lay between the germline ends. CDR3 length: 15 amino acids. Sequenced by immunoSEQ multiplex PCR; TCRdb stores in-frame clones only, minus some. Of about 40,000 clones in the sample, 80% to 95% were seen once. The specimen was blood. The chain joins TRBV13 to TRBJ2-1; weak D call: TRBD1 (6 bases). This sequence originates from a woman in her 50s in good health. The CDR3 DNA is TGTGCCAGCAGCTTCCGGGACACCTCCTACAATGAGCAGTTCTTC. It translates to CASSFRDTSYNEQFF.